This TCR beta chain was recovered during a study of blood T cell repertoires in COVID-19. Study-level information: T cells, B-cell-depleted T cells, or PBMCs provided the cDNA or gDNA that served as material.

Authors' processing steps: Estimation of nucleated cell counts relied on the amplification of reference gene primers. Using immunoSEQ multiplex PCR, the repertoire was profiled, and TCRdb retains in-frame clones only, with some absent. From that table come the V and J calls and clone size; the DNA was used to work out D and trimming. The table has around 80,000 clones, approximately 78% seen once; the top ten hold roughly 10%. This clone was picked up a small number of times. Trimming left V 6 bases short and J 9 bases short, with 9 bases between. The germline CDR1 and CDR2 sequences are MDHEN and SYDVKM. The CDR3 totals 11 residues.

Source material: peripheral blood. This clonotype was obtained from a man aged 55 to 70 with acute or convalescent COVID-19. This chain links TRBV28 with TRBJ1-5; D is uncertain. The CDR3 nucleotides are TGTGCCAGCAGATCTTCCGGGCCCCAGCATTTT. Amino acid sequence: CASRSSGPQHF.